The 6 T cell receptor beta chains given below trace back to one sample, sequenced in a study of neurological immune-mediated disorders. TCRdb reprocessed the 5' RACE reads with MiXCR, giving one entry per CDR3 protein. Among approximately 60,000 distinct CDR3 sequences listed, approximately 4.2% were seen once. The sample was PBMCs. The receptor set was obtained from a man in his forties or fifties with multiple sclerosis.

This clonotype was detected many times. The V gene is TRBV7-9, the J gene TRBJ2-5, with D tentatively TRBD2 (5 bases). The germline V and J ends were trimmed by 8 bases and 6 bases, with 16 bases remaining between them. Germline V gives CDR1 SEHNR, CDR2 FQNEAQ (reference sequence). The CDR3 runs to 13 residues. The CDR3 spells CASDTEGKKTQYF. The CDR3 nucleotides are TGTGCCAGCGACACCGAGGGCAAAAAGACCCAGTACTTC. The full variable domain, in which reference TRBV7-9 and TRBJ2-5 provide the parts outside the CDR3, is DTGVSQNPRHKITKRGQNVTFRCDPISEHNRLYWYRQTLGQGPEFLTYFQNEAQLEKSRLLSDRFSAERPKGSFSTLEIQRTEQGDSAMYLCASDTEGKKTQYFGPGTRLLVL.

The sample holds many counts of this clonotype. The chain combines TRBV29-1 with TRBJ1-1, with unresolved D. CDR3 length: 13 amino acids. The V gene lost 0 bases and the J gene lost 1 base, with 6 bases spanning the gap. Per germline, CDR1 SQVTM and CDR2 ANQGSEA. CDR3 residues: CSVEDLRNTEAFF. The CDR3 DNA follows: TGCAGCGTTGAAGATCTAAGGAACACTGAAGCTTTCTTT.

This clonotype occurred many times. The rearrangement joins TRBV12-3 or TRBV12-4 to TRBJ2-3; no reliable D call. The CDR3 extends over 12 amino acids. V was shortened by 6 bases and J by 5 bases, with 9 bases between the two germline ends. DNA of the CDR3: TGTGCCAGCAGACTTGCGATAGATACGCAGTATTTT. Protein product: CASRLAIDTQYF.

This clonotype was found many times. The V and J genes are TRBV12-3 or TRBV12-4 and TRBJ1-1; D unclear. The CDR3 is made up of 14 amino acids. Trimming stripped 1 base from V and 1 base from J, with 7 bases between. The CDR3 region has the DNA TGTGCCAGCAGTTTAGACGGGTGGAACACTGAAGCTTTCTTT. It encodes CASSLDGWNTEAFF.

This clonotype came up many times. The chain carries TRBV12-3 or TRBV12-4 and TRBJ2-1; D perhaps matches TRBD1 (6 bases). The CDR3 runs to 12 residues. V was shortened by 4 bases and J by 12 bases, with 13 bases between the two germline ends. The CDR3, as DNA: TGTGCCAGCAGTTCCCGCAGGGGAAGGCAGTTCTTC. Amino acid sequence: CASSSRRGRQFF.

This clonotype showed up many times. This sequence joins TRBV7-2 and TRBJ2-2; D remains unclear. The CDR3 runs to 12 residues. Per the germline V gene, CDR1 is SGHTA and CDR2 is FQGNSA. Trimming stripped 3 bases from V and 8 bases from J, with 7 bases between. The CDR3 region is CASSFERGELFF. The DNA of the CDR3 is TGTGCCAGCAGCTTTGAGAGGGGGGAGCTGTTTTTT.